One T cell receptor (beta chain) is described in this entry. The antigen is undetermined. The data stem from a study of cytomegalovirus exposure and HLA in healthy donors. Overall study results and limits: Associated with HLA alleles at 0.05 false discovery rate in a later analysis were 15,000 to 20,000 TCR beta sequences. It was approximately 170 TCR beta chains that were listed as cytomegalovirus-associated. The authors assumed roughly uniform sequencing depth across donors for presence/absence analyses.

CDR3 length: 10 residues. Germline lookup yields CDR1 MNHEY and CDR2 SMNVEV (reference sequence). V shed 8 bases and J shed 6 bases, with 7 bases lying between them. Primers included in the PCR were 60 Vbeta and 13 Jbeta primers. TCRdb keeps only in-frame clones here, not all; method: immunoSEQ multiplex PCR. The sample holds some 190,000 clones, over 70% seen once. The receptor comes from a woman younger than 35 in good health and CMV-seronegative. The specimen was PBMCs. The chain joins TRBV27 to TRBJ1-1; D is ambiguous. The CDR3 here is CASGAPEAFF. The CDR3 bases are TGTGCCAGCGGAGCCCCTGAAGCTTTCTTT.